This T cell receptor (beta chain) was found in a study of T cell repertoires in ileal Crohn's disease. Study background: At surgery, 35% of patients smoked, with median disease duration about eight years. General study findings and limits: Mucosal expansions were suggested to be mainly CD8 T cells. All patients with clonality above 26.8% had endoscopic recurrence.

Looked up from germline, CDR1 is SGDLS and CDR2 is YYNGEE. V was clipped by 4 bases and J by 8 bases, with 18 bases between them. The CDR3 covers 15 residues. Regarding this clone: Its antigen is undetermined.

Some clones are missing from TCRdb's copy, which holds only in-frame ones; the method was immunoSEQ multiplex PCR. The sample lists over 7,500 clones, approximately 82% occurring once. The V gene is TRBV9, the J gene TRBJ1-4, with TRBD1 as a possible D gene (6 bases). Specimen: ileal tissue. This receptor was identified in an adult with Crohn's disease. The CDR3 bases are TGTGCCAGCAGCTCGCCCGGGGGGGCGGAAGAAAAACTGTTTTTT. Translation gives CASSSPGGAEEKLFF.